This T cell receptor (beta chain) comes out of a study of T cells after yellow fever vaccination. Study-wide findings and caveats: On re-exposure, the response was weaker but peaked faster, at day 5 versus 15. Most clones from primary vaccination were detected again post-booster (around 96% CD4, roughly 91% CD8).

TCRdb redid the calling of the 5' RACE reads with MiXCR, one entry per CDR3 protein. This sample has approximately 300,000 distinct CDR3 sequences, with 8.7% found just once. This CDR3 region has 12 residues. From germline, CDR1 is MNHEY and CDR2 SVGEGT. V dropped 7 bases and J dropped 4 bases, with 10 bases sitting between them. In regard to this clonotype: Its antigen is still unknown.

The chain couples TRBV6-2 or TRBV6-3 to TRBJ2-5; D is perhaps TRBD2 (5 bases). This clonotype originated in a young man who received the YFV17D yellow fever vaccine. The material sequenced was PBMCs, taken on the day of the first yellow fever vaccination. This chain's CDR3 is CASTRRGETQYF. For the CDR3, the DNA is TGTGCCAGCACGAGACGGGGAGAGACCCAGTACTTC.